These 26 T cell receptor beta chains were all obtained from the same sample, sequenced in a study of cytomegalovirus exposure and HLA in healthy donors (dated by TCRdb to the late 2010s). Receptor amplification or capture employed the immunoSEQ multiplex PCR assay. The multiplex PCR relied on a mix of 60 forward primers for TCR Vbeta segments and 13 reverse primers for TCR Jbeta segments. The immuneACCESS repertoire file appears here via TCRdb, limited to in-frame rearrangements. These files lack a portion of the clones; in checked studies, under half of the deficit traces to unresolved V genes, and the cause of the others is not known. For this sample there are roughly 98,000 clones; over 65% appear just once. Over 3% of the sample lies in the top ten. Sequenced sample: PBMCs. The receptors shown here come from a man aged 35 to 55 in good health and CMV-seronegative.

The gene calls are TRBV30 and TRBJ2-7; 8 bases map to TRBD2. Germline assignment: CDR1 GTSNPN and CDR2 SVGIG (reference sequence). V lost 0 bases to trimming and J lost 4 bases; unmatched junction nucleotides: 5. The CDR3 extends over 14 amino acids. The CDR3 sequence: CAWSVLAGFYEQYF. In nucleotides, the CDR3 is TGTGCCTGGAGTGTCCTAGCGGGTTTTTACGAGCAGTACTTC. The complete variable domain, with remaining parts taken from reference TRBV30 and TRBJ2-7, reads SQTIHQWPATLVQPVGSPLSLECTVEGTSNPNLYWYRQAAGRGLQLLFYSVGIGQISSEVPQNLSASRPQDRQFILSSKKLLLSDSGFYLCAWSVLAGFYEQYFGPGTRLTVT.

The V call is TRBV21-1, the J call TRBJ2-7; the table's D call TRBD2 went unverified against the DNA. TRBV21-1 is reported as a pseudogene. CDR3 length equals 15 residues. DNA of the CDR3: TGTGCCAGCAGCAAAGGTGTTCCTCCATTCTACGGGCAGTACTTC. It encodes CASSKGVPPFYGQYF.

V usage is TRBV11-2 and J usage is TRBJ1-2; the D is unclear. The CDR3 has 13 amino acids. Trimming removed 1 base at V and 7 bases at J, with 10 bases between. Germline CDR1 is SGHAT and CDR2 is FQNNGV. CDR3 DNA sequence: TGTGCCAGCAGCTTAGTACAGAGGGCTGGCTACACCTTC. It yields the protein CASSLVQRAGYTF.

This clone appeared a few times. The chain combines TRBV5-4 with TRBJ2-2; 7 bases fit TRBD1. Per germline, CDR1 SGHNT and CDR2 YYREEE (reference sequence). The CDR3 has 15 amino acids. The V and J ends lost 4 bases and 5 bases, in that order; junction bases with no gene match: 8. CDR3 residues: CASSAGTEGTGELFF. The CDR3, as DNA: TGTGCCAGCAGCGCCGGGACAGAAGGAACCGGGGAGCTGTTTTTT.

The chain couples TRBV7-9 to TRBJ2-7; 13 positions agree with TRBD2. Germline V lookup: CDR1 SEHNR, CDR2 FQNEAQ (reference sequence). V lost 2 bases and J lost 4; bases outside the gene matches: 8. The CDR3 length is 17 residues. CDR3 region: CASSLKPGLAGSYEQYF. The CDR3 DNA follows: TGTGCCAGCAGCTTAAAACCGGGACTAGCGGGGTCATACGAGCAGTACTTC.

The chain joins TRBV28 to TRBJ2-1, with 10 nucleotides matching TRBD2. V was clipped by 3 bases and J by 2 bases; unmatched bases: 4. CDR1 and CDR2 (germline): MDHEN, SYDVKM. The CDR3 runs 16 residues. CDR3 in DNA: TGTGCCAGCAGTTTTCTAGCGGGAGTCACCTACAATGAGCAGTTCTTC. Amino acid sequence: CASSFLAGVTYNEQFF.

The chain employs TRBV25-1 and TRBJ2-7; no clear D. Germline CDR1 and CDR2: MGHDK and SYGVNS. Trimming shortened V by 4 bases and J by 3 bases, and 7 bases separated the two germline ends. This CDR3 is 12 amino acids long. The CDR3 sequence: CASSGGIYEQYF. CDR3 DNA: TGTGCCAGCAGTGGAGGAATCTACGAGCAGTACTTC.

The chain links TRBV15 to TRBJ2-1; TRBD2 agrees at 10 bases. The CDR3 extends over 16 amino acids. Trimming cost V 1 base and J 10 bases; bases outside gene matches: 10. Germline CDR1 reads LNHNV; CDR2 reads YYDKDF (reference sequence). The DNA for the CDR3 is TGTGCCACCAGCAGAGTAGGGACTAGCGTGCTGGAGGAGCAGTTCTTC. Protein sequence: CATSRVGTSVLEEQFF.

CDR3 nucleotides: TGTGCCAGCCCGACTGGAGAGGAGGAAGACATTCAGTACTTC. It yields the protein CASPTGEEEDIQYF. The chain has TRBV28 and TRBJ2-4; a weak D match, TRBD2 (5 bases). V shed 8 bases and J shed 8 bases, with 19 bases lying between them. Per the germline V gene, CDR1 is MDHEN and CDR2 is SYDVKM. This CDR3 comprises 14 residues. The entire variable domain, with the rest obtained from reference TRBV28 and TRBJ2-4, is as follows: DVKVTQSSRYLVKRTGEKVFLECVQDMDHENMFWYRQDPGLGLRLIYFSYDVKMKEKGDIPEGYSVSREKKERFSLILESASTNQTSMYLCASPTGEEEDIQYFGAGTRLSVL.

This clone was observed a handful of times. The chain links TRBV19 to TRBJ2-1; 7 bases map to TRBD2. This CDR3 has 14 amino acids. After removal of 4 bases from V and 8 bases from J, the junction contained 8 bases not matched to a gene. Germline V CDR1 and CDR2: LNHDA, SQIVND (reference sequence). Here the CDR3 DNA reads TGTGCCAGTAGTAGGGCCAGCGGGATCTATGAGCAGTTCTTC. As protein: CASSRASGIYEQFF.

The CDR3 protein is CASRTEWGTDTQYF. In nucleotides, the CDR3 is TGTGCCAGCAGGACAGAGTGGGGCACAGATACGCAGTATTTT. V gene TRBV19 combines with J gene TRBJ2-3; tentative D call: TRBD1 (6 bases). CDR3 length equals 14 residues. V was trimmed by 9 bases and J by 1 base, leaving 14 bases between them. Germline CDR1 and CDR2: LNHDA and SQIVND (reference sequence).

The chain is built from TRBV2 and TRBJ1-4; D is possibly TRBD1 (5 bases). With 7 bases removed from V and 0 bases from J, the gap between germline ends came to 12 bases. This CDR3 is built from 15 residues. Looked up from germline, CDR1 is SNHLY and CDR2 is FYNNEI. The CDR3 DNA sequence: TGTGCCAGCAAGGAGGGGCGGGCAACTAATGAAAAACTGTTTTTT. Translating gives CASKEGRATNEKLFF.

The chain is built from TRBV18 and TRBJ2-7; 10 bases agree with TRBD1. The V gene end was trimmed by 6 bases and the J gene end by 4 bases; junction bases not matched to a gene: 9. The CDR3 runs to 15 residues. In germline, CDR1 is KGHSH, CDR2 LQKENI. In nucleotides, the CDR3 is TGTGCCAGCTCCCGAGGACAGGGGGTTAGGTACGAGCAGTACTTC. It encodes CASSRGQGVRYEQYF. The whole variable domain, filled in from reference TRBV18 and TRBJ2-7, reads NAGVMQNPRHLVRRRGQEARLRCSPMKGHSHVYWYRQLPEEGLKFMVYLQKENIIDESGMPKERFSAEFPKEGPSILRIQQVVRGDSAAYFCASSRGQGVRYEQYFGPGTRLTVT.

This chain links TRBV18 with TRBJ2-7, with 10 nucleotides matching TRBD1. The CDR3 consists of 13 residues. V dropped 5 bases and J dropped 2; count of bases not matched to a gene: 0. CDR1 and CDR2 (germline): KGHSH, LQKENI. The CDR3 DNA reads as TGTGCCAGCTCAGGGACAGGGGCCTACGAGCAGTACTTC. It codes for CASSGTGAYEQYF.

The table lists this clone with a count of one. The V and J genes are TRBV6-1 and TRBJ2-7; TRBD2 matches 8 bases. The V segment lost 7 bases and the J segment 5 bases; nucleotides outside the gene matches: 13. The CDR3 sequence is 15 residues long. The germline V gene has CDR1 MNHNS and CDR2 SASEGT. This CDR3 reads CASTRGGLVLNEQYF. In nucleotides, the CDR3 is TGTGCCAGCACCCGAGGGGGACTAGTCCTAAACGAGCAGTACTTC.

This rearrangement joins TRBV11-2 to TRBJ2-7; the match to TRBD2 covers 9 bases. Trimming removed 1 base from V and 9 bases from J; junction bases left unmatched: 4. This CDR3 spans 13 amino acids. Per the germline V gene, CDR1 is SGHAT and CDR2 is FQNNGV. CDR3 amino acids: CASSLGAGGRQYF. DNA of the CDR3: TGTGCCAGCAGCTTAGGGGCGGGAGGGCGGCAGTACTTC. Based on the CDR3 plus reference TRBV11-2 and TRBJ2-7, the full variable domain is EAGVAQSPRYKIIEKRQSVAFWCNPISGHATLYWYQQILGQGPKLLIQFQNNGVVDDSQLPKDRFSAERLKGVDSTLKIQPAKLEDSAVYLCASSLGAGGRQYFGPGTRLTVT.

This clone was detected a few times. The chain joins TRBV6-1 to TRBJ2-7; TRBD1 is a possible D gene (5 bases). The germline V gene has CDR1 MNHNS and CDR2 SASEGT. V lost 5 bases to trimming and J lost 10 bases, with 15 bases between them. The CDR3 length is 12 residues. For the CDR3, the DNA is TGTGCCAGCAGTAGGGGCCAGACCCTTCAGTACTTC. Its protein product is CASSRGQTLQYF.

This clone has just a few counts. This chain joins TRBV4-2 and TRBJ1-3, with 10 bases lining up with TRBD1. Trimming at V came to 1 base and at J to 9 bases, leaving 6 bases not matched to a gene. CDR1 LGHNA and CDR2 YNFKEQ come from the germline V gene. The CDR3 spans 15 residues. CDR3 in amino acids: CASSQVGQGSVTIYF. The CDR3 DNA follows: TGTGCCAGCAGCCAAGTGGGACAGGGGTCTGTCACCATATATTTT.

This chain connects TRBV5-1 to TRBJ2-3, with a possible D match to TRBD2 (7 bases). Trimming pared 4 bases from V and 3 bases from J, leaving 12 bases between. CDR3 length: 14 amino acids. CDR1 and CDR2 (germline): SGHRS, YFSETQ. In DNA, the CDR3 is TGCGCCAGCAGCCACGGGGGGCTAACAGATACGCAGTATTTT. It encodes CASSHGGLTDTQYF. Using reference TRBV5-1 and TRBJ2-3 for the parts outside the CDR3, the full variable domain is KAGVTQTPRYLIKTRGQQVTLSCSPISGHRSVSWYQQTPGQGLQFLFEYFSETQRNKGNFPGRFSGRQFSNSRSEMNVSTLELGDSALYLCASSHGGLTDTQYFGPGTRLTVL.

The V and J genes are TRBV27 and TRBJ1-1; TRBD1 matches at 7 bases. Germline trimming cut 5 bases from V and 1 base from J; bases unmatched to any gene: 1. CDR3 size: 13 residues. Germline V gene lookup returns CDR1 MNHEY and CDR2 SMNVEV (reference sequence). CDR3 coding DNA: TGTGCCAGCAGTCGACAGGGGAACACTGAAGCTTTCTTT. Translating it yields CASSRQGNTEAFF.

The chain employs TRBV7-2 and TRBJ1-1; D perhaps matches TRBD1 (6 bases). V lost 4 bases and J lost 4, with 13 bases in between. The V gene's germline CDR1 is SGHTA and CDR2 FQGNSA. This CDR3 comprises 14 residues. The chain's CDR3 is CASSSYQGTTEAFF. CDR3 in DNA: TGTGCCAGCAGCTCGTACCAGGGGACCACTGAAGCTTTCTTT.

The rearrangement links TRBV11-1 to TRBJ1-1; 7 bases match TRBD1. Germline CDR1 is SGHAT and CDR2 is FQDESV (reference sequence). CDR3 size: 15 residues. The ends lost 1 base at V and 1 base at J; junction bases unmatched: 3. The CDR3 DNA sequence: TGTGCCAGCAGCTTAGGCGACAGGGCGAACACTGAAGCTTTCTTT. Its translation: CASSLGDRANTEAFF. Looking up the rest from reference TRBV11-1 and TRBJ1-1 gives the full variable domain: EAEVAQSPRYKITEKSQAVAFWCDPISGHATLYWYRQILGQGPELLVQFQDESVVDDSQLPKDRFSAERLKGVDSTLKIQPAELGDSAMYLCASSLGDRANTEAFFGQGTRLTVV.

This clone came up a few times. The V gene is TRBV6-5, the J gene TRBJ2-3; D is undetermined. CDR1 is MNHEY and CDR2 is SVGAGI in the germline V gene. The CDR3 covers 15 residues. Deletions cut 0 bases from V and 2 bases from J, with 9 bases between. The CDR3 here is CASSYSPGYTDTQYF. The CDR3 DNA reads as TGTGCCAGCAGTTACTCGCCAGGCTACACAGATACGCAGTATTTT.

This chain joins TRBV19 and TRBJ2-3; the match to TRBD2 covers 8 bases. Trimming cost V 4 bases and J 5 bases; bases outside gene matches: 11. Germline values: CDR1 LNHDA, CDR2 SQIVND (reference sequence). This CDR3 comprises 16 residues. The CDR3 DNA reads TGTGCCAGTAGTACCTCCGGGACTAGGGTGGAAGATACGCAGTATTTT. The encoded protein is CASSTSGTRVEDTQYF.

This chain connects TRBV7-6 to TRBJ1-2; 8 bases are shared with TRBD1. This CDR3 has 16 amino acids. Per the germline V gene, CDR1 is SGHVS and CDR2 is FNYEAQ. V dropped 5 bases and J dropped 1; count of bases not matched to a gene: 9. The CDR3 DNA sequence: TGTGCCAGCAGCACCATTGGACAGGGAATTAACTATGGCTACACCTTC. This translates into CASSTIGQGINYGYTF. Filled out from reference TRBV7-6 and TRBJ1-2, the complete variable domain reads GAGVSQSPRYKVTKRGQDVALRCDPISGHVSLYWYRQALGQGPEFLTYFNYEAQQDKSGLPNDRFSAERPEGSISTLTIQRTEQRDSAMYRCASSTIGQGINYGYTFGSGTRLTVV.

This chain uses TRBV20-1 with TRBJ2-7; TRBD1 aligns across 9 bases. J gave up 13 bases and V 6 bases, and 4 bases lay outside the gene matches. The length of the CDR3 is 9 residues. CDR1 is DFQATT and CDR2 is SNEGSKA in the germline V gene (reference sequence). The CDR3 DNA reads TGCAGTGCAGGGACAGGGCCATACTTC. This encodes CSAGTGPYF.